The 17 T cell receptor beta chains below all came from one sample that was sequenced in a study of blood T cell repertoires in COVID-19. Only in-frame clones appear in the TCRdb table, and some are missing; sequencing was by immunoSEQ multiplex PCR. This repertoire shows roughly 370,000 clones, around nine tenths found once; its top ten account for roughly 9.4%. Sequences were obtained from PBMCs or T cells enriched from blood (not recorded which). Source of these receptors: a woman aged 45-60 years who had recovered from COVID-19.

Turning to this clone: The sample has other DNA sequences that encode this CDR3 too. The rearrangement joins TRBV9 to TRBJ1-2; maybe TRBD1 (6 bases). CDR3 length: 14 amino acids. From germline, CDR1 is SGDLS and CDR2 YYNGEE. The V and J ends lost 0 bases and 4 bases respectively, with 10 bases between them. CDR3 in DNA: TGTGCCAGCAGCGTAGGTTGGGGGCTCTATGGCTACACCTTC. As protein: CASSVGWGLYGYTF.

Only one count was recorded for this clone. The rearrangement links TRBV3-1 (or the pseudogene TRBV3-2) to TRBJ2-1, with D possibly being TRBD2 (5 bases). The length of the CDR3 is 16 residues. The germline V gene has CDR1 LGHDT and CDR2 YNNKEL (reference sequence). Trimming removed 4 bases from V and 0 bases from J, with 13 bases in between. The CDR3 bases are TGTGCCAGCAGCCCCCTACTAGGGAGCTCCTACAATGAGCAGTTCTTC. Amino acid sequence: CASSPLLGSSYNEQFF.

This chain joins TRBV5-1 and TRBJ1-3; D not certain. CDR3 length: 16 amino acids. V lost 2 bases, J lost 1 base, and 13 bases lay in between. CDR1 is SGHRS, CDR2 YFSETQ, per germline. The CDR3 protein is CASSLGTEWSGNTIYF. CDR3 coding DNA: TGCGCCAGCAGCTTAGGAACAGAGTGGTCTGGAAACACCATATATTTT. The whole variable domain, remainder taken from reference TRBV5-1 and TRBJ1-3, is KAGVTQTPRYLIKTRGQQVTLSCSPISGHRSVSWYQQTPGQGLQFLFEYFSETQRNKGNFPGRFSGRQFSNSRSEMNVSTLELGDSALYLCASSLGTEWSGNTIYFGEGSWLTVV.

V is TRBV5-8 and J is TRBJ1-5; 8 bases map to TRBD1. V dropped 4 bases and J dropped 7; count of bases not matched to a gene: 7. Germline assignment: CDR1 SGHTS and CDR2 YDEGEE. The length of the CDR3 is 14 residues. The CDR3 DNA reads TGTGCCAGCAGCCCCGGACAGGGCTCGCAGCCCCAGCATTTT. This sequence encodes CASSPGQGSQPQHF.

The chain carries TRBV4-2 and TRBJ1-1; no firm D call. In germline, CDR1 is LGHNA, CDR2 YNFKEQ. The CDR3 loop spans 15 amino acids. Trimming removed 3 bases at V and 3 bases at J, with 14 bases between. CDR3 sequence (DNA): TGTGCCAGCAGCCACCTGACGGAGATGGACACTGAAGCTTTCTTT. It encodes CASSHLTEMDTEAFF.

The genes are TRBV6-5 and TRBJ2-7, with D perhaps TRBD1 (5 bases). V was clipped by 2 bases and J by 7 bases, with 9 bases between them. The CDR3 spans 12 residues. Per the germline V gene, CDR1 is MNHEY and CDR2 is SVGAGI. The CDR3 loop reads CASSYPKGEQYF. For the CDR3, the DNA is TGTGCCAGCAGTTACCCGAAGGGGGAGCAGTACTTC.

The DNA of the CDR3 is TGTGCCATCAGTGTGAGAGTATACGAAAAACTGTTTTTT. Protein product: CAISVRVYEKLFF. This chain uses TRBV10-3 with TRBJ1-4; unclear D gene. The CDR3 has 13 amino acids. The germline V gene encodes CDR1 ENHRY and CDR2 SYGVKD. With 4 bases removed from V and 8 bases from J, the gap between germline ends came to 11 bases.

The CDR3 DNA reads TGTGCCAGCAGCCGAGAACTAGGAGATACGCAGTATTTT. Amino acid sequence: CASSRELGDTQYF. This chain uses TRBV7-2 with TRBJ2-3, with D possibly matching TRBD2 (5 bases). Trimming cost V 5 bases and J 5 bases, with 11 bases left between them. CDR1 and CDR2 (germline): SGHTA, FQGNSA. The CDR3 spans 13 residues.

This chain links TRBV12-3 or TRBV12-4 with TRBJ1-1; D unclear. Deletions cut 7 bases from V and 6 bases from J, with 12 bases between. CDR3 length equals 12 residues. The CDR3, as DNA: TGTGCCAGCATTTCCTGGCAGTCTGAAGCTTTCTTT. Its protein is CASISWQSEAFF.

The J gene is TRBJ2-1, the V gene TRBV25-1, with D maybe TRBD1 (5 bases). CDR3 length: 14 residues. CDR1 is MGHDK and CDR2 is SYGVNS in the germline V gene. With 0 bases removed from V and 6 bases from J, the gap between germline ends came to 9 bases. CDR3 sequence (DNA): TGTGCCAGCAGTGAATATGGGGCTAGCAATGAGCAGTTCTTC. Its protein product is CASSEYGASNEQFF.

Turning to this clone: Other DNA sequences in the same sample also yield this CDR3. V is TRBV6-1 and J is TRBJ1-2; 9 nucleotides agree with TRBD1. This CDR3 spans 13 amino acids. V was pared by 1 base and J by 6 bases, with 0 bases of the junction left unmatched. Germline V gene data show CDR1 as MNHNS and CDR2 as SASEGT. The chain's CDR3 is CASSEGQGDGYTF. Written as DNA, the CDR3 is TGTGCCAGCAGTGAAGGACAGGGGGATGGCTACACCTTC.

The CDR3 nucleotides are TGTGCCAGCAGCCTCGACAGGGTACCAGGCTACACCTTC. Its translation: CASSLDRVPGYTF. The V call is TRBV5-6, the J call TRBJ1-2; 7 nucleotides match TRBD1. The trim removed 4 bases at V and 8 bases at J, leaving 8 bases unmatched. Germline-derived CDR1 and CDR2 are SGHDT and YYEEEE. This CDR3 is 13 amino acids long. The full variable domain, completed using reference TRBV5-6 and TRBJ1-2, is DAGVTQSPTHLIKTRGQQVTLRCSPKSGHDTVSWYQQALGQGPQFIFQYYEEEERQRGNFPDRFSGHQFPNYSSELNVNALLLGDSALYLCASSLDRVPGYTFGSGTRLTVV.

The chain employs TRBV19 and TRBJ1-1, with TRBD1 identical over 8 bases. J lost 0 bases, V lost 4 bases, and 10 bases had no gene match. The V gene's germline CDR1 is LNHDA and CDR2 SQIVND (reference sequence). The CDR3 loop spans 17 amino acids. The CDR3 region has the DNA TGTGCCAGTAGTAGCGACAGGGGAAATCTTCTGAACACTGAAGCTTTCTTT. Translating it yields CASSSDRGNLLNTEAFF.

The chain couples TRBV19 to TRBJ1-2, with D possibly TRBD1 on 6 matching bases. In germline, CDR1 is LNHDA, CDR2 SQIVND (reference sequence). The CDR3 consists of 14 residues. The V end was cut by 8 bases, the J end by 4 bases, with 17 bases between. CDR3 nucleotide sequence: TGTGCCAGTGGTAATACAGGGACCATCTATGGCTACACCTTC. As protein: CASGNTGTIYGYTF.

The chain combines TRBV7-8 with TRBJ1-4; 7 bases are shared with TRBD1. V was clipped by 5 bases and J by 6 bases; unmatched bases: 9. The germline gives CDR1 SGHVS, CDR2 FQNEAQ. The CDR3 runs 15 residues. The CDR3 is CASSRNRGRDEKLFF. DNA for the CDR3: TGTGCCAGCAGCCGTAACAGGGGTAGAGATGAAAAACTGTTTTTT.

The sample holds one count of this clone. The J gene is TRBJ2-7, the V gene TRBV11-2, with 9 bases that match TRBD1. Germline values: CDR1 SGHAT, CDR2 FQNNGV. The J segment lost 0 bases and the V segment lost 5 bases, leaving 17 bases of the junction unmatched. This CDR3 is 19 amino acids long. The CDR3 DNA follows: TGTGCCAGCAGCCCGCACCGGGACAGGGTCCAGATAAGCTCCTACGAGCAGTACTTC. Residues: CASSPHRDRVQISSYEQYF.

This clone showed up just once. J is TRBJ2-6 and V is TRBV5-4, with D perhaps TRBD1 (6 bases). The V gene lost 4 bases and the J gene lost 0 bases, with 17 bases spanning the gap. The CDR3 extends over 18 amino acids. CDR1 and CDR2 (germline): SGHNT, YYREEE (reference sequence). Here the CDR3 reads CASSGGGTPLSGANVLTF. As DNA, the CDR3 is TGTGCCAGCAGCGGGGGTGGGACACCCCTCTCTGGGGCCAACGTCCTGACTTTC.